Listed below are T cell receptor beta chains from one sample, sequenced in a study of identical twins. TCRdb reprocessed the 5' RACE reads via MiXCR and lists one record per CDR3 protein. In the table there are about 890,000 distinct CDR3 sequences, 12% of which are singletons. This sample was also put to use in a study of yellow fever vaccine responses in identical twins.

Sequenced input: PBMCs. The receptors here all came from a young woman in good health. The CDR3 runs from the conserved cysteine through the conserved F or W. The order of the fields is D gene, J gene, V gene, clone size, CDR3 DNA, CDR3 protein. The D gene is left open where the match is weak. A row's size may be missing; if present it is once, few, many or a size class.

>-|TRBJ1-6|TRBV12-3/TRBV12-4|few
TGTGCCAGCAGTTTAGCGCTATTGGAGGCTGTACCCCTCCACTTT
CASSLALLEAVPLHF
>TRBD2|TRBJ2-7|TRBV5-1|few
TGCGCCAGCAGCACCGGGACTACCTACTCCTACGAGCAGTACTTC
CASSTGTTYSYEQYF
>-|TRBJ2-7|TRBV19|-
TGTGCCAGTAGTAGAGACGGCGACGGCTACGAGCAGTACTTC
CASSRDGDGYEQYF
>-|TRBJ2-3|TRBV6-2/TRBV6-3|-
TGTGCCAGCAGCTATATGGAGCCAGATACGCAGTATTTT
CASSYMEPDTQYF
>-|TRBJ1-4|TRBV12-3/TRBV12-4|-
TGTGCCAGCAGTTTAGATGGGCTACTTCTTGAAAAACTGTTTTTT
CASSLDGLLLEKLFF
>TRBD2|TRBJ2-3|TRBV7-2|-
TGTGCCAGCAGCTTCCCGGCGGGAGAGACAGATACGCAGTATTTT
CASSFPAGETDTQYF
>-|TRBJ2-7|TRBV7-8|-
TGTGCCAGCAGCTTAGATCTAGCAGGGTACGAGCAGTACTTC
CASSLDLAGYEQYF
>TRBD2|TRBJ2-3|TRBV12-3/TRBV12-4|-
TGTGCCAGCAGTTCTCTGGGCGGAGCGGGAGTCACAGATACGCAGTATTTT
CASSSLGGAGVTDTQYF
>-|TRBJ2-1|TRBV12-3/TRBV12-4|many
TGTGCCAGCAGTTTTGGCGGACTAAACAATGAGCAGTTCTTC
CASSFGGLNNEQFF
>-|TRBJ1-1|TRBV28|many
TGTGCCAGCAGTTTAACCCTCACTGAAGCTTTCTTT
CASSLTLTEAFF
>TRBD2|TRBJ2-5|TRBV29-1|few
TGCAGCTTTAGCGGGAGCGGGGAGACCCAGTACTTC
CSFSGSGETQYF
>-|TRBJ2-3|TRBV7-9|few
TGTGCCAGCAGCTTATCAGGGGCTTGGCCAGATACGCAGTATTTT
CASSLSGAWPDTQYF
>TRBD2|TRBJ2-1|TRBV29-1|-
TGCAGCGCGAACGGCGCGGGAGATTCCTACAATGAGCAGTTCTTC
CSANGAGDSYNEQFF
>-|TRBJ1-4|TRBV2|-
TGTGCCAGCGGTCCAAATGAAAAACTGTTTTTT
CASGPNEKLFF
>-|TRBJ1-2|TRBV4-2|few
TGTGCCAGCAGCCAAGGGACGGTCTATGGCTACACCTTC
CASSQGTVYGYTF
>-|TRBJ1-1|TRBV5-1|few
TGCGCCAGCAGCTGGACACGGAACACTGAAGCTTTCTTT
CASSWTRNTEAFF
>-|TRBJ1-1|TRBV4-1|many
TGCGCCAGCAGCCAAGCCCGGAACACTGAAGCTTTCTTT
CASSQARNTEAFF
>TRBD2|TRBJ2-7|TRBV12-3/TRBV12-4|few
TGTGCCAGCAGTATCGGACTAGCGGGAGACTACGAGCAGTACTTC
CASSIGLAGDYEQYF
>-|TRBJ1-5|TRBV12-3/TRBV12-4|-
TGTGCCAGCAGTTTAGCGTTTGGGGGCCTCAATCAGCCCCAGCATTTT
CASSLAFGGLNQPQHF
>-|TRBJ1-1|TRBV20-1|-
TGCAGTGCTACGGGGCTGAACACTGAAGCTTTCTTT
CSATGLNTEAFF
>-|TRBJ2-2|TRBV6-5|-
TGTGCCAGCAGTTACAACCCGGACTCGGGCACCGGGGAGCTGTTTTTT
CASSYNPDSGTGELFF
>TRBD1|TRBJ2-7|TRBV28|-
TGTGCCAGCAGTTCAAACCCCGGGACAGGGAAATCCTTCTCCGAGCAGTACTTC
CASSSNPGTGKSFSEQYF
>TRBD1|TRBJ1-5|TRBV20-1|-
TGCAGTGCGGAGCATGCAGGGGGCGCCGGCAATCAGCCCCAGCATTTT
CSAEHAGGAGNQPQHF
>TRBD1|TRBJ2-5|TRBV6-1|-
TGTGCCAGCAGAACCGACAGGGGCCAAGAGACCCAGTACTTC
CASRTDRGQETQYF
>-|TRBJ2-5|TRBV2|-
TGTGCCAGCAGTGAAGGGGGCCTGGAGACCCAGTACTTC
CASSEGGLETQYF
>TRBD2|TRBJ2-2|TRBV7-8|few
TGTGCCAGCCGCCGGGAGGGACAACATACCGGGGAGCTGTTTTTT
CASRREGQHTGELFF
>-|TRBJ2-1|TRBV25-1|-
TGTGCCAGCAGTGAATATGCCCCATCGGGGGGCGGTCTCTACAATGAGCAGTTCTTC
CASSEYAPSGGGLYNEQFF
>-|TRBJ2-7|TRBV12-3/TRBV12-4|many
TGTGCCAGCAGTCCGGTCCCGACTTCTTTCGAGCAGTACTTC
CASSPVPTSFEQYF
>TRBD2|TRBJ2-3|TRBV5-1|-
TGCGCCAGCAGCTTGGTTGTGACTAGCGGGTATAGCACAGATACGCAGTATTTT
CASSLVVTSGYSTDTQYF
>-|TRBJ1-1|TRBV20-1|few
TGCAGTGCTAGAGATTTGCGAGTCATTGAAGCTTTCTTT
CSARDLRVIEAFF
>-|TRBJ2-1|TRBV20-1|few
TGCAGTGCCTTAGCACAGCTGACCAATGAGCAGTTCTTC
CSALAQLTNEQFF
>-|TRBJ2-5|TRBV28|few
-
CASSSSDTYQETQYF
>-|TRBJ2-7|TRBV5-1|-
TGCGCCAGCAGCTGGTCGGACGGCTCCTACGAGCAGTACTTC
CASSWSDGSYEQYF
>TRBD1|TRBJ2-3|TRBV24-1|-
TGTGCCACCCGATCCGGACAGGGCACAGATACGCAGTATTTT
CATRSGQGTDTQYF
>-|TRBJ2-1|TRBV12-3/TRBV12-4|few
TGTGCCAGCAACCCTGGGGGGCTCGGCAATGAGCAGTTCTTC
CASNPGGLGNEQFF
>-|TRBJ1-3|TRBV28|-
TGTGCCAGCAGTTGGCAGGGACTAAACGGAAACACCATATATTTT
CASSWQGLNGNTIYF
>-|TRBJ2-3|TRBV5-5|-
TGTGCCAGCAGCTTGTCTACCGCCGGCACAGATACGCAGTATTTT
CASSLSTAGTDTQYF
>TRBD1|TRBJ2-6|TRBV19|few
TGTGCCAGTAGTATGGACAGGCAGATCTCTGGGGCCAACGTCCTGACTTTC
CASSMDRQISGANVLTF
>TRBD2|TRBJ2-2|TRBV7-8|-
TGTGCCAGCAGCCCCAGCGGGGGGGCAGGAACCGGGGAGCTGTTTTTT
CASSPSGGAGTGELFF
>-|TRBJ2-3|TRBV7-9|few
TGTGCCAGCAGCTTAGGGGAGGTGCCTGGCACAGATACGCAGTATTTT
CASSLGEVPGTDTQYF
>TRBD2|TRBJ2-5|TRBV12-3/TRBV12-4|many
TGTGCCAGCAGGAGGACTAGCGGGATCAACCAAGAGACCCAGTACTTC
CASRRTSGINQETQYF
>-|TRBJ1-5|TRBV12-3/TRBV12-4|-
TGTGCCACCAAAAAGGGCTCAGGGAACAATCAGCCCCAGCATTTT
CATKKGSGNNQPQHF
>TRBD2|TRBJ2-7|TRBV20-1|few
TGCAGTGCAACCCTAGCGGGAGAATCCTACGAGCAGTACTTC
CSATLAGESYEQYF
>TRBD1|TRBJ1-2|TRBV6-2/TRBV6-3|-
TGTGCCAGCAGTTACCCCGACAGGGGACCTGCTAACTATGGCTACACCTTC
CASSYPDRGPANYGYTF
>TRBD2|TRBJ2-1|TRBV13|few
TGTGCCAGCAGCGCAAGCCTAACTAGCGGGAGTTCCCCCTACAATGAGCAGTTCTTC
CASSASLTSGSSPYNEQFF
>TRBD1|TRBJ2-1|TRBV20-1|-
TGCAGTGCTCGCCCGGGACAGGGGGACATTGTGGGGACTAGGGCTATTGAGTTCTTC
CSARPGQGDIVGTRAIEFF
>-|TRBJ1-2|TRBV3-1|few
TGTGCCAGCAGCCCCTCACAGAGAAACTATGGCTACACCTTC
CASSPSQRNYGYTF
>-|TRBJ2-1|TRBV7-8|-
TGTGCCAGCAACAACCGCGATTTGCTCTACAATGAGCAGTTCTTC
CASNNRDLLYNEQFF
>TRBD2|TRBJ2-1|TRBV2|-
TGTGCCAGCAGTGAAGCGCGGGGTAGCGGGGGCTGGGGGGAGCAGTTCTTC
CASSEARGSGGWGEQFF
>-|TRBJ2-7|TRBV6-5|-
TGTGCCAGCAGTTATAGGCAGGGAACCTACGAGCAGTACTTC
CASSYRQGTYEQYF
>TRBD1|TRBJ2-7|TRBV7-9|-
TGTGCCAGCAGCCCGGCGACAGGGTTGTCCTACGAGCAGTACTTC
CASSPATGLSYEQYF